This passage covers 30 T cell receptor beta chains from one sample sequenced in a study of blood T cell repertoires in COVID-19. The repertoire was sequenced with immunoSEQ multiplex PCR; TCRdb's copy has only in-frame clones and lacks some. The table has 70,000 or so clones, 76% seen once. Sequencing was performed on peripheral blood. The receptors were sampled from a man in his fifties or sixties with COVID-19, enrolled during active disease.

The CDR3 reads CSVESRLAEYNEQFF. Written as DNA, the CDR3 is TGCAGCGTTGAATCGAGACTAGCGGAATACAATGAGCAGTTCTTC. J is TRBJ2-1 and V is TRBV29-1, with 9 bases aligning to TRBD2. V shed 2 bases, J shed 4 bases, and the junction held 6 bases outside the gene matches. The germline V gene has CDR1 SQVTM and CDR2 ANQGSEA. The CDR3 extends over 15 amino acids.

This rearrangement joins TRBV5-1 to TRBJ2-1; 7 positions agree with TRBD2. This CDR3 region has 13 residues. Trimming at V came to 2 bases and at J to 7 bases, leaving 3 bases not matched to a gene. Germline loops: CDR1 SGHRS, CDR2 YFSETQ. The CDR3 region has the DNA TGCGCCAGCAGCTTCCAGGGAGGGAATGAGCAGTTCTTC. This translates into CASSFQGGNEQFF.

The CDR3 region has the DNA TGTGCCACTCGGGACAGCACCTACGAGCAGTACTTC. Protein product: CATRDSTYEQYF. The J gene is TRBJ2-7, the V gene TRBV19, with 7 positions matching TRBD1. Germline CDR1 LNHDA, CDR2 SQIVND (reference sequence). CDR3 length equals 12 residues. V shed 10 bases and J 2 bases; nucleotides not matched to a gene: 5.

This rearrangement joins TRBV7-2 to TRBJ2-1; TRBD2 matches at 10 bases. This CDR3 is 14 amino acids long. V shed 2 bases, J shed 8 bases, and the junction held 3 bases outside the gene matches. Germline CDR1 SGHTA, CDR2 FQGNSA. The CDR3 is CASSLWGTSDEQFF. The CDR3 DNA is TGTGCCAGCAGCTTATGGGGGACTAGCGATGAGCAGTTCTTC.

The rearrangement joins TRBV6-1 to TRBJ2-7; the match to TRBD1 covers 9 bases. With V trimmed by 1 base and J by 6 bases, 7 bases remained unmatched. Germline values: CDR1 MNHNS, CDR2 SASEGT. The CDR3 loop spans 15 amino acids. This chain's CDR3 is CASSEEGTGFAEQYF. CDR3 bases: TGTGCCAGCAGTGAAGAGGGGACAGGGTTCGCCGAGCAGTACTTC.

The rearrangement links TRBV2 to TRBJ1-2, with D unclear. The germline gives CDR1 SNHLY, CDR2 FYNNEI. Trimming pared 0 bases from V and 8 bases from J, leaving 7 bases between. This CDR3 region has 12 residues. CDR3 region: CASSEAPGGYTF. The CDR3, as DNA: TGTGCCAGCAGTGAAGCACCGGGGGGCTACACCTTC.

In its sample, this clone was seen once. This sequence joins TRBV5-1 and TRBJ1-1; tentative D call: TRBD1 (6 bases). The V end lost 3 bases, the J end lost 0 bases, and 9 bases lay between the germline ends. CDR1 and CDR2 (germline): SGHRS, YFSETQ. The CDR3 is made up of 14 amino acids. The DNA for the CDR3 is TGCGCCAGCAGCTGGGAGGGGGTGAACACTGAAGCTTTCTTT. Protein product: CASSWEGVNTEAFF. Looking up the rest from reference TRBV5-1 and TRBJ1-1 gives the full variable domain: KAGVTQTPRYLIKTRGQQVTLSCSPISGHRSVSWYQQTPGQGLQFLFEYFSETQRNKGNFPGRFSGRQFSNSRSEMNVSTLELGDSALYLCASSWEGVNTEAFFGQGTRLTVV.

This clone has just a few counts. The chain is built from TRBV29-1 and TRBJ2-5; D possibly corresponds to TRBD1 (6 bases). V shed 6 bases and J shed 3 bases, with 11 bases lying between them. Germline V gene data show CDR1 as SQVTM and CDR2 as ANQGSEA. This CDR3 contains 12 residues. CDR3 residues: CSVGPGEETQYF. The CDR3 DNA reads TGCAGCGTGGGCCCAGGGGAAGAGACCCAGTACTTC.

The chain uses TRBV29-1 and TRBJ2-2; maybe TRBD1 (5 bases). The CDR3 totals 15 residues. CDR1 and CDR2 (germline): SQVTM, ANQGSEA. Trimming left V 0 bases short and J 2 bases short, with 10 bases between. CDR3 region: CSVEDDSLNTGELFF. The CDR3 coding sequence is TGCAGCGTTGAAGATGACAGCCTCAACACCGGGGAGCTGTTTTTT.

V usage is TRBV5-4 and J usage is TRBJ2-3; D is unclear. This CDR3 spans 13 amino acids. The germline V gene has CDR1 SGHNT and CDR2 YYREEE (reference sequence). Trimming took off 4 bases at V and 1 base at J, with 7 bases between the two ends. CDR3 DNA sequence: TGTGCCAGCAGCCCCCCGGGCACAGATACGCAGTATTTT. Protein product: CASSPPGTDTQYF.

This clone has only one observation. The chain couples TRBV5-1 to TRBJ2-4; D perhaps matches TRBD2 (6 bases). The CDR3 runs 16 residues. Germline loops: CDR1 SGHRS, CDR2 YFSETQ. V was trimmed by 0 bases and J by 4 bases, leaving 14 bases between them. Here the CDR3 reads CASSLGAGRPKNIQYF. CDR3 nucleotide sequence: TGCGCCAGCAGCTTGGGGGCAGGGAGGCCAAAAAACATTCAGTACTTC.

This clone occurred once. The chain couples TRBV5-3 to TRBJ2-7, with D uncertain. TRBV5-3 is an ORF, with its function uncertain. This CDR3 region has 13 residues. V lost 3 bases and J 3 bases, leaving 10 bases between the germline ends. The CDR3 nucleotides are TGTGCCAGAAGCTCCCGGTGCCACTACGAGCAGTACTTC. It codes for CARSSRCHYEQYF.

By share, this clone counts as medium-sized. The chain couples TRBV15 to TRBJ2-3; perhaps TRBD1 as D (5 bases). V gave up 5 bases and J gave up 1 base, with 10 bases separating them. Germline CDR1 and CDR2: LNHNV and YYDKDF (reference sequence). CDR3 length equals 14 residues. The CDR3 DNA sequence: TGTGCCACCAGCTCGCAGGGCGGCACAGATACGCAGTATTTT. Translated, it gives CATSSQGGTDTQYF.

The rearrangement uses TRBV5-1 and TRBJ2-5, with D perhaps TRBD1 (5 bases). Trimming took 3 bases from V and 7 from J, leaving 22 bases between them. Germline V gene sequence: CDR1 SGHRS, CDR2 YFSETQ. This CDR3 is 16 amino acids long. The CDR3: CASSSARTVGPTTQYF. Written as DNA, the CDR3 is TGCGCCAGCAGCTCGGCCCGGACGGTGGGGCCCACGACCCAGTACTTC.

The V call is TRBV5-5, the J call TRBJ2-5; TRBD1 aligns across 8 bases. The CDR3 runs 14 residues. From germline, CDR1 is SGHKS and CDR2 YYEKEE (reference sequence). Trimming at V came to 5 bases and at J to 4 bases, leaving 7 bases not matched to a gene. The CDR3: CASSLTGVGETQYF. CDR3 nucleotides: TGTGCCAGCAGTCTGACAGGGGTCGGAGAGACCCAGTACTTC. Full variable domain (remainder filled in from reference TRBV5-5 and TRBJ2-5): DAGVTQSPTHLIKTRGQQVTLRCSPISGHKSVSWYQQVLGQGPQFIFQYYEKEERGRGNFPDRFSARQFPNYSSELNVNALLLGDSALYLCASSLTGVGETQYFGPGTRLLVL.

The sample holds a few counts of this clone. The genes are TRBV10-1 and TRBJ1-1, with TRBD1 matching over 8 bases. Germline V CDR1 and CDR2: WNHNN, SYGVQD (reference sequence). V dropped 10 bases and J dropped 2; count of bases not matched to a gene: 9. The CDR3 is 14 amino acids. CDR3 in DNA: TGCGCCACCCGGTTGGACAGGGTCAACACTGAAGCTTTCTTT. Its translation: CATRLDRVNTEAFF.

The table lists this clone with a few counts. The V call is TRBV2, the J call TRBJ1-1, with D possibly TRBD1 on 5 matching bases. CDR1 SNHLY and CDR2 FYNNEI come from the germline V gene. The CDR3 sequence is 14 residues long. V was pared by 4 bases and J by 3 bases, with 12 bases between. Here the CDR3 reads CASSGLGVYTEAFF. The DNA of the CDR3 is TGTGCCAGCAGTGGTTTAGGGGTATACACTGAAGCTTTCTTT.

The chain carries TRBV30 and TRBJ1-6, with 8 bases fitting TRBD1. The V gene end was trimmed by 3 bases and the J gene end by 7 bases; junction bases not matched to a gene: 2. This CDR3 spans 13 amino acids. CDR1 GTSNPN and CDR2 SVGIG come from the germline V gene (reference sequence). CDR3 loop: CAWRAGGNSPLHF. Written as DNA, the CDR3 is TGTGCCTGGAGGGCAGGGGGCAATTCACCCCTCCACTTT.

V is TRBV19 and J is TRBJ2-1; 8 nucleotides match TRBD2. This CDR3 comprises 15 residues. With V trimmed by 7 bases and J by 6 bases, 11 bases remained unmatched. CDR1 is LNHDA and CDR2 is SQIVND in the germline V gene (reference sequence). The CDR3, as DNA: TGTGCCAGTACCACCAGCGGGAGTACCGGCAATGAGCAGTTCTTC. It is translated as CASTTSGSTGNEQFF.

The rearrangement joins TRBV27 to TRBJ1-2; maybe TRBD1 (6 bases). This CDR3 region has 13 residues. The V and J ends lost 7 bases and 6 bases respectively, with 15 bases between them. Germline V lookup: CDR1 MNHEY, CDR2 SMNVEV (reference sequence). CDR3 amino acids: CASKNRAGDGYTF. CDR3 in DNA: TGTGCCAGCAAAAACAGGGCAGGCGATGGCTACACCTTC.

This rearrangement joins TRBV28 to TRBJ1-1; a weak D match, TRBD1 (6 bases). The germline V gene has CDR1 MDHEN and CDR2 SYDVKM. This CDR3 spans 14 amino acids. V was clipped by 5 bases and J by 9 bases, with 19 bases between them. For the CDR3, the DNA is TGTGCCAGCAGTGTAGGTTGGGGGCCGGACAAAGCTTTCTTT. Translation gives CASSVGWGPDKAFF. The full variable domain, with the rest looked up from reference TRBV28 and TRBJ1-1, is DVKVTQSSRYLVKRTGEKVFLECVQDMDHENMFWYRQDPGLGLRLIYFSYDVKMKEKGDIPEGYSVSREKKERFSLILESASTNQTSMYLCASSVGWGPDKAFFGQGTRLTVV.

This chain uses TRBV12-3 or TRBV12-4 with TRBJ1-6; D ambiguous. V was shortened by 3 bases and J by 10 bases, with 7 bases between the two germline ends. The CDR3 runs to 12 residues. CDR3 in DNA: TGTGCCAGCAGTTTCAGAGGCTCACCCCTCCACTTT. It is translated as CASSFRGSPLHF.

The J gene is TRBJ2-3, the V gene TRBV5-1, with 8 bases matching TRBD2. Trimming removed 7 bases from V and 4 bases from J; junction bases left unmatched: 11. Germline V gene data show CDR1 as SGHRS and CDR2 as YFSETQ. This CDR3 contains 15 residues. The CDR3 is CASGITGGKADTQYF. CDR3 coding DNA: TGCGCCAGCGGAATTACGGGGGGGAAGGCAGATACGCAGTATTTT.

The chain combines TRBV5-1 with TRBJ2-6, with 8 positions matching TRBD1. With V trimmed by 4 bases and J by 1 base, 10 bases remained unmatched. This CDR3 contains 18 residues. The germline V gene has CDR1 SGHRS and CDR2 YFSETQ. The CDR3 is CASSPLGGQASGANVLTF. The CDR3, as DNA: TGCGCCAGCAGCCCTTTGGGGGGACAGGCGTCTGGGGCCAACGTCCTGACTTTC.

The V call is TRBV12-3 or TRBV12-4, the J call TRBJ2-1; D possibly corresponds to TRBD2 (6 bases). Trimming stripped 6 bases from V and 6 bases from J, with 9 bases between. The CDR3 sequence is 12 residues long. The CDR3 sequence: CASRVGGNEQFF. CDR3 nucleotides: TGTGCCAGCAGAGTGGGGGGCAATGAGCAGTTCTTC.

The chain is built from TRBV6-6 and TRBJ2-2; the D gene is possibly TRBD2 (5 bases). Germline V CDR1 and CDR2: MNHNY, SVGAGI (reference sequence). This CDR3 spans 13 amino acids. The V gene lost 5 bases and the J gene lost 7 bases, with 11 bases spanning the gap. Written as DNA, the CDR3 is TGTGCCAGCAGTAGCACCGGGGACGGGGAGCTGTTTTTT. Residues: CASSSTGDGELFF.

V usage is TRBV2 and J usage is TRBJ2-5; D not certain. CDR3 length: 12 amino acids. V dropped 5 bases and J dropped 5 bases, with 9 bases sitting between them. The germline V gene has CDR1 SNHLY and CDR2 FYNNEI. The CDR3 region has the DNA TGTGCCAGCAGTCCAACTCTCGAGACCCAGTACTTC. Translating gives CASSPTLETQYF.

This CDR3 is CSVVTSGKGAYNEQFF. Here the CDR3 DNA reads TGCAGCGTTGTGACTAGCGGGAAAGGGGCCTACAATGAGCAGTTCTTC. This chain uses TRBV29-1 with TRBJ2-1, with 11 bases identical to TRBD2. The CDR3 runs 16 residues. The junction had 7 bases not matched to a gene; V was cut back by 4 bases and J by 2 bases. Germline V gene data show CDR1 as SQVTM and CDR2 as ANQGSEA.

The genes are TRBV9 and TRBJ2-2, with unresolved D. CDR1 and CDR2 from the germline V gene are SGDLS and YYNGEE. V dropped 1 base and J dropped 6 bases, with 7 bases sitting between them. CDR3 length: 13 residues. The CDR3 loop is CASSVWQSGELFF. The CDR3 DNA reads as TGTGCCAGCAGCGTATGGCAATCCGGGGAGCTGTTTTTT.

The chain recombines TRBV14 with TRBJ2-1; the D gene is possibly TRBD2 (5 bases). The germline V gene encodes CDR1 SGHDN and CDR2 FVKESK. This CDR3 is built from 14 residues. The V end was cut by 3 bases, the J end by 10 bases, with 16 bases between. The CDR3 loop reads CASSHEIGVGEQFF. The CDR3 region has the DNA TGTGCCAGCAGCCACGAGATCGGGGTAGGCGAGCAGTTCTTC.